The 27 T cell receptor beta chains reported below all come from one sample, sequenced in a study of T cell clonotyping in hematopoietic cell transplantation. Using immunoSEQ multiplex PCR, the repertoire was profiled, and TCRdb retains in-frame clones only, with some absent. The profile shows about 18,000 clones, approximately 91% of them singletons. Sequenced input: peripheral blood mononuclear cells. The origin of the receptors is a man aged 40-55 years in good health. Some clones in this sample may be carry-over from other donors' samples.

The rearrangement joins TRBV2 to TRBJ2-1; D is undetermined. Germline lookup yields CDR1 SNHLY and CDR2 FYNNEI. This CDR3 has 13 residues. V gave up 3 bases and J gave up 7 bases, with 10 bases separating them. The CDR3 sequence is CASSEWATNEQFF. CDR3 DNA: TGTGCCAGCAGTGAGTGGGCGACTAATGAGCAGTTCTTC.

The rearrangement uses TRBV9 and TRBJ2-1, with 9 bases matching TRBD2. Per germline, CDR1 SGDLS and CDR2 YYNGEE. With 3 bases clipped from V and 9 bases from J, the junction kept 10 bases outside the gene matches. The CDR3 totals 15 residues. Here the CDR3 DNA reads TGTGCCAGCAGCGGGGCCGGGACTAGCTTCGTTGAGCAGTTCTTC. As protein: CASSGAGTSFVEQFF.

The CDR3 here is CASSSTNYGYTF. The CDR3 DNA is TGTGCCAGCAGTTCCACTAACTATGGCTACACCTTC. This chain links TRBV28 with TRBJ1-2; D uncertain. Germline CDR1 and CDR2: MDHEN and SYDVKM. Trimming removed 4 bases at V and 0 bases at J, with 3 bases between. The CDR3 spans 12 residues.

The rearrangement uses TRBV28 and TRBJ1-5, with D tentatively TRBD1 (6 bases). V dropped 7 bases and J dropped 3 bases, with 13 bases sitting between them. Looked up from germline, CDR1 is MDHEN and CDR2 is SYDVKM. The CDR3 sequence is 14 residues long. CDR3 in amino acids: CASIVQGFNQPQHF. The CDR3 DNA follows: TGTGCCAGCATTGTACAGGGCTTCAATCAGCCCCAGCATTTT. The complete variable domain, with remaining parts taken from reference TRBV28 and TRBJ1-5, reads DVKVTQSSRYLVKRTGEKVFLECVQDMDHENMFWYRQDPGLGLRLIYFSYDVKMKEKGDIPEGYSVSREKKERFSLILESASTNQTSMYLCASIVQGFNQPQHFGDGTRLSIL.

The chain carries TRBV6-1 and TRBJ2-1; D might be TRBD2 (5 bases). Germline V gives CDR1 MNHNS, CDR2 SASEGT. The CDR3 spans 13 residues. With 6 bases removed from V and 4 bases from J, the gap between germline ends came to 10 bases. This CDR3 reads CASRPDSYNEQFF. CDR3 DNA: TGTGCCAGCAGGCCGGACTCTTACAATGAGCAGTTCTTC.

CDR3 nucleotide sequence: TGTGCCAGCAATAAAGACAGGAACACTGAAGCTTTCTTT. Its protein is CASNKDRNTEAFF. The chain has TRBV19 and TRBJ1-1, with D possibly matching TRBD1 (5 bases). V gave up 9 bases and J gave up 1 base, with 12 bases separating them. Germline V gene sequence: CDR1 LNHDA, CDR2 SQIVND (reference sequence). The CDR3 is made up of 13 amino acids.

V gene TRBV28 combines with J gene TRBJ1-3, with D possibly matching TRBD1 (5 bases). V was clipped by 5 bases and J by 0 bases, with 11 bases between them. This CDR3 has 15 amino acids. From germline, CDR1 is MDHEN and CDR2 SYDVKM. The chain's CDR3 is CASSPGGLSGNTIYF. Written as DNA, the CDR3 is TGTGCCAGCAGTCCCGGGGGTCTCTCTGGAAACACCATATATTTT.

V usage is TRBV10-2 and J usage is TRBJ1-5; possibly TRBD1 for D (5 bases). Between the trimmed V and J ends, which lost 5 bases and 3 bases, there was a span of 8 bases. The CDR3 covers 13 residues. Germline assignment: CDR1 WSHSY and CDR2 SAAADI. CDR3 sequence reads: CASSRQFNQPQHF. CDR3 DNA sequence: TGCGCCAGCAGTAGACAGTTCAATCAGCCCCAGCATTTT.

The chain couples TRBV11-2 to TRBJ1-2, with D maybe TRBD1 (5 bases). The length of the CDR3 is 15 residues. Germline CDR1 reads SGHAT; CDR2 reads FQNNGV. Trimming took off 0 bases at V and 3 bases at J, with 11 bases between the two ends. The chain's CDR3 is CASSLEVGEDYGYTF. CDR3 nucleotides: TGTGCCAGCAGCTTAGAAGTGGGGGAGGACTATGGCTACACCTTC.

The rearrangement joins TRBV6-6 to TRBJ2-7; D possibly uses TRBD1 or TRBD2 (6 bases each). Germline lookup yields CDR1 MNHNY and CDR2 SVGAGI (reference sequence). This CDR3 comprises 14 residues. Trimming removed 6 bases at V and 7 bases at J, with 19 bases between. The DNA for the CDR3 is TGTGCCAGCAGCTACACCACGGGGGCGGGGGAGCAGTACTTC. It translates to CASSYTTGAGEQYF.

The J gene is TRBJ2-1, the V gene TRBV5-6; no definite D call. The germline V and J ends were trimmed by 0 bases and 9 bases, with 7 bases remaining between them. Germline CDR1 is SGHDT and CDR2 is YYEEEE. CDR3 length: 12 amino acids. CDR3 sequence reads: CASSLARREQFF. For the CDR3, the DNA is TGTGCCAGCAGCTTGGCACGGCGTGAGCAGTTCTTC.

The CDR3 region is CASSPGAHEQYF. CDR3 bases: TGTGCCAGCAGCCCGGGGGCCCACGAGCAGTACTTC. V and J are TRBV27 and TRBJ2-7, with D perhaps given as TRBD1 or TRBD2 (6 bases each). The V gene lost 6 bases and the J gene lost 5 bases, with 11 bases spanning the gap. The germline CDR1 and CDR2 sequences are MNHEY and SMNVEV (reference sequence). The CDR3 has 12 amino acids.

The chain uses TRBV9 and TRBJ2-3; 8 bases fit TRBD2. V dropped 0 bases and J dropped 6; count of bases not matched to a gene: 6. This CDR3 region has 15 residues. CDR1 and CDR2 from the germline V gene are SGDLS and YYNGEE. The CDR3 reads CASSVEAGDIDTQYF. CDR3 sequence (DNA): TGTGCCAGCAGCGTAGAAGCGGGGGACATTGATACGCAGTATTTT.

The chain has TRBV28 and TRBJ2-7, with a tentative D call TRBD2 (7 bases). Germline V gene sequence: CDR1 MDHEN, CDR2 SYDVKM. Trimming shortened V by 10 bases and J by 7 bases, and 20 bases separated the two germline ends. The CDR3 covers 13 residues. CDR3 in amino acids: CATRGGAGDEQYF. The CDR3 DNA sequence: TGTGCCACCAGGGGAGGGGCGGGAGATGAGCAGTACTTC. Full variable domain (remainder filled in from reference TRBV28 and TRBJ2-7): DVKVTQSSRYLVKRTGEKVFLECVQDMDHENMFWYRQDPGLGLRLIYFSYDVKMKEKGDIPEGYSVSREKKERFSLILESASTNQTSMYLCATRGGAGDEQYFGPGTRLTVT.

The genes are TRBV27 and TRBJ2-7; no clear D gene. This CDR3 has 13 amino acids. V was pared by 3 bases and J by 3 bases, with 9 bases between. Germline V lookup: CDR1 MNHEY, CDR2 SMNVEV (reference sequence). CDR3 coding DNA: TGTGCCAGCAGTTTTGGCAGAAACTACGAGCAGTACTTC. Protein sequence: CASSFGRNYEQYF.

The J gene is TRBJ2-7, the V gene TRBV25-1; D may be TRBD1 (6 bases). This CDR3 is 13 amino acids long. V lost 6 bases and J 7 bases, leaving 16 bases between the germline ends. Germline loops: CDR1 MGHDK, CDR2 SYGVNS. This CDR3 is CASSSRGLWEQYF. CDR3 nucleotide sequence: TGTGCCAGCAGCTCCAGGGGCTTGTGGGAGCAGTACTTC.

The chain combines TRBV11-2 with TRBJ2-5, with D possibly being TRBD1 (6 bases). The germline gives CDR1 SGHAT, CDR2 FQNNGV. This CDR3 region has 15 residues. Trimming took 4 bases from V and 2 from J, leaving 14 bases between them. The CDR3 region is CASSSQQGFQETQYF. The DNA of the CDR3 is TGTGCCAGCAGCTCCCAACAGGGCTTTCAAGAGACCCAGTACTTC.

V gene TRBV9 combines with J gene TRBJ2-2; D is unresolved. V lost 7 bases, J lost 4 bases, and 23 bases lay in between. The CDR3 contains 17 residues. Looked up from germline, CDR1 is SGDLS and CDR2 is YYNGEE. DNA of the CDR3: TGTGCCAGCGGCAGCCCAGACGGACGGATCATCACCGGGGAGCTGTTTTTT. Translation: CASGSPDGRIITGELFF.

The rearrangement joins TRBV2 to TRBJ2-7; D is perhaps TRBD1 or TRBD2 (6 bases each). CDR1 is SNHLY and CDR2 is FYNNEI in the germline V gene. The CDR3 totals 14 residues. The V end was cut by 1 base, the J end by 5 bases, with 12 bases between. CDR3: CASSEVTGADEQYF. The CDR3 DNA reads as TGTGCCAGCAGTGAAGTTACGGGGGCGGACGAGCAGTACTTC.

This clone appeared a single time. The chain has TRBV29-1 and TRBJ2-2; the D is unclear. The CDR3 totals 12 residues. V was clipped by 4 bases and J by 4 bases, with 7 bases between them. Germline CDR1 reads SQVTM; CDR2 reads ANQGSEA. The CDR3 nucleotides are TGCAGCGTTGGGCAGCCCACCGGGGAGCTGTTTTTT. Translated, it gives CSVGQPTGELFF.

The V gene is TRBV11-3, the J gene TRBJ1-2; D might be TRBD1 (5 bases). V gave up 4 bases and J gave up 0 bases, with 15 bases separating them. Germline V gene lookup returns CDR1 SGHNT and CDR2 YENEEA. There are 16 residues in the CDR3. CDR3 nucleotide sequence: TGTGCCAGCAGCTCAACTACAGGCCGAGCTAACTATGGCTACACCTTC. It is translated as CASSSTTGRANYGYTF.

Worth noting for this clone: Different DNA sequences within this sample yield the same CDR3. V and J are TRBV9 and TRBJ1-1; D gene ambiguous. Germline CDR1 and CDR2: SGDLS and YYNGEE. The V end lost 0 bases, the J end lost 4 bases, and 7 bases lay between the germline ends. The CDR3 contains 13 residues. The CDR3, as DNA: TGTGCCAGCAGCGTAGGGCAGAGCACTGAAGCTTTCTTT. It codes for CASSVGQSTEAFF.

The chain links TRBV4-1 to TRBJ1-5; D remains unclear. The CDR3 has 16 amino acids. The V end was cut by 0 bases, the J end by 4 bases, with 13 bases between. Germline CDR1 reads MGHRA; CDR2 reads YSYEKL. The CDR3 is CASSQEERAVNQPQHF. In DNA form, the CDR3 reads TGCGCCAGCAGCCAAGAGGAGAGGGCAGTGAATCAGCCCCAGCATTTT.

The chain joins TRBV6-5 to TRBJ2-7, with 8 bases aligning to TRBD2. The CDR3 is made up of 13 amino acids. The germline gives CDR1 MNHEY, CDR2 SVGAGI. The V segment lost 6 bases and the J segment 5 bases; nucleotides outside the gene matches: 6. The CDR3 region has the DNA TGTGCCAGCAGCCAAGCGGGACTAGACGAGCAGTACTTC. Translation: CASSQAGLDEQYF.

Details on this clone: The sample holds other DNA sequences that translate to the same CDR3. The chain carries TRBV5-6 and TRBJ1-1, with D unresolved. Germline CDR1 reads SGHDT; CDR2 reads YYEEEE. The CDR3 is 12 residues long. Trimming cost V 1 base and J 4 bases, with 5 bases left between them. CDR3 sequence: CASSLRGTEAFF. In nucleotides, the CDR3 is TGTGCCAGCAGCTTGCGGGGCACTGAAGCTTTCTTT.

This clone has only one observation. J is TRBJ2-2 and V is TRBV14; TRBD1 agrees at 9 bases. CDR1 SGHDN and CDR2 FVKESK come from the germline V gene. Trimming took 7 bases from V and 5 from J; bases not matched to a gene: 8. This CDR3 spans 15 amino acids. CDR3 nucleotides: TGTGCCAGCACCCAGACAGGGGGGCGGACCGGGGAGCTGTTTTTT. This translates into CASTQTGGRTGELFF. Supplemented by reference TRBV14 and TRBJ2-2, the full variable domain reads EAGVTQFPSHSVIEKGQTVTLRCDPISGHDNLYWYRRVMGKEIKFLLHFVKESKQDESGMPNNRFLAERTGGTYSTLKVQPAELEDSGVYFCASTQTGGRTGELFFGEGSRLTVL.

This clone was found once. This CDR3 reads CASRALTSAGELFF. The CDR3 DNA sequence: TGTGCCAGCAGAGCCCTGACTAGCGCCGGGGAGCTGTTTTTT. The gene calls are TRBV2 and TRBJ2-2; 8 nucleotides match TRBD2. With V trimmed by 6 bases and J by 6 bases, 6 bases remained unmatched. From germline, CDR1 is SNHLY and CDR2 FYNNEI. The CDR3 is 14 amino acids.